A single sample is the source of the 19 T cell receptor beta chains below, sequenced in a study of response to subunit inactivated influenza vaccine (dated by TCRdb to 2016 to 2018). The library was made by RT-PCR. Sequencer: Illumina HiSeq 2500. The raw public reads went through TCRdb reprocessing: fastp at Q25, MiXCR clone calling, in-frame beta chains kept. Every CDR3 protein is listed once, alongside the most common genes and DNA of its rows. For this sample there are some 850,000 distinct CDR3 sequences; approximately 17% appear just once. Approximately 10% of the sample is held by the ten biggest clonotypes. Sequenced here: PBMCs from blood, sampled about 5 days after vaccination. The receptor set was obtained from a man aged 50-60 years who received an inactivated influenza vaccine. Donor details come from another sample of the same person, matched by shared clones.

This chain links TRBV3-1 with TRBJ2-7, with unresolved D. Germline assignment: CDR1 LGHDT and CDR2 YNNKEL (reference sequence). V lost 1 base, J lost 2 bases, and 12 bases lay in between. The CDR3 is made up of 15 amino acids. The CDR3 bases are TGTGCCAGCAGCCAAGGTTGGCAGGCCGCCTACGAGCAGTACTTC. Translated, it gives CASSQGWQAAYEQYF.

The V call is TRBV7-9, the J call TRBJ1-1; no firm D call. V shed 8 bases and J shed 1 base, with 8 bases lying between them. There are 12 residues in the CDR3. Per germline, CDR1 SEHNR and CDR2 FQNEAQ (reference sequence). The CDR3 sequence: CASCRKNTEAFF. The CDR3 region has the DNA TGTGCCAGCTGCCGGAAGAACACTGAAGCTTTCTTT. The whole variable domain, filled in from reference TRBV7-9 and TRBJ1-1, reads DTGVSQNPRHKITKRGQNVTFRCDPISEHNRLYWYRQTLGQGPEFLTYFQNEAQLEKSRLLSDRFSAERPKGSFSTLEIQRTEQGDSAMYLCASCRKNTEAFFGQGTRLTVV.

J is TRBJ2-1 and V is TRBV20-1; D is unclear. CDR1 is DFQATT, CDR2 SNEGSKA, per germline (reference sequence). The CDR3 sequence is 11 residues long. V was cut by 0 bases and J by 12 bases, with 9 bases left in between. CDR3 coding DNA: TGCAGTGCTAGAGATGGCGCGGCGCAGTTCTTC. Encoded protein: CSARDGAAQFF.

With respect to this clonotype: One end of the junction does not line up with germline, which may come from a read error. The chain uses TRBV6-2 or TRBV6-3 and TRBJ2-1, with D perhaps TRBD1 (7 bases). Germline CDR1 MNHEY, CDR2 SVGEGT. This CDR3 comprises 15 residues. The CDR3: CASSYPGGSYNEQSF. The CDR3 DNA follows: TGTGCCAGCAGTTACCCAGGGGGGTCCTACAATGAGCAGTCCTTC.

The V gene is TRBV20-1, the J gene TRBJ2-5, with 7 bases fitting TRBD2. This CDR3 is built from 15 residues. V shed 5 bases and J 2 bases; nucleotides not matched to a gene: 11. Germline loops: CDR1 DFQATT, CDR2 SNEGSKA (reference sequence). The CDR3 nucleotides are TGCAGTGCTTCGACCCGGGGGGTTCAACAAGAGACCCAGTACTTC. It yields the protein CSASTRGVQQETQYF.

CDR3 sequence reads: CASQGLDEQYF. Here the CDR3 DNA reads TGTGCCAGCCAGGGGCTCGACGAGCAGTACTTC. This sequence joins TRBV7-6 and TRBJ2-7; D may be TRBD1 (6 bases). The CDR3 contains 11 residues. V dropped 8 bases and J dropped 5 bases, with 10 bases sitting between them. Germline-derived CDR1 and CDR2 are SGHVS and FNYEAQ. Filled out from reference TRBV7-6 and TRBJ2-7, the complete variable domain reads GAGVSQSPRYKVTKRGQDVALRCDPISGHVSLYWYRQALGQGPEFLTYFNYEAQQDKSGLPNDRFSAERPEGSISTLTIQRTEQRDSAMYRCASQGLDEQYFGPGTRLTVT.

At least ten counts were recorded for this clonotype. This chain links TRBV5-1 with TRBJ2-1, with 8 bases matching TRBD1. The CDR3 is 12 amino acids. J gave up 15 bases and V 4 bases, and 9 bases lay outside the gene matches. CDR1 and CDR2 from the germline V gene are SGHRS and YFSETQ. The CDR3 loop reads CASSADGQGPFF. For the CDR3, the DNA is TGCGCCAGCAGCGCGGACGGACAGGGACCGTTCTTC.

The chain is built from TRBV5-1 and TRBJ1-1; 8 bases line up with TRBD1. This CDR3 comprises 13 residues. CDR1 and CDR2 (germline): SGHRS, YFSETQ. The J segment lost 7 bases and the V segment lost 4 bases, leaving 6 bases of the junction unmatched. CDR3 region: CASSGGTGFEAFF. CDR3 DNA sequence: TGCGCCAGCAGCGGCGGGACAGGCTTTGAAGCTTTCTTT.

The chain links TRBV6-1 to TRBJ2-1; 8 nucleotides line up with TRBD2. Germline V gene sequence: CDR1 MNHNS, CDR2 SASEGT. Germline trimming cut 5 bases from V and 9 bases from J; bases unmatched to any gene: 15. The CDR3 has 16 amino acids. CDR3 sequence reads: CASSPRGGPGYVEQFF. CDR3 nucleotide sequence: TGTGCCAGCAGTCCCCGCGGGGGGCCCGGGTATGTTGAGCAGTTCTTC.

V gene TRBV2 combines with J gene TRBJ1-2; D is ambiguous. The CDR3 extends over 13 amino acids. Germline assignment: CDR1 SNHLY and CDR2 FYNNEI. With 2 bases removed from V and 2 bases from J, the gap between germline ends came to 6 bases. The CDR3 sequence: CASSEPLNYGYTF. The CDR3 DNA reads TGTGCCAGCAGTGAACCCCTGAACTATGGCTACACCTTC. The full variable domain, with the rest looked up from reference TRBV2 and TRBJ1-2, is EPEVTQTPSHQVTQMGQEVILRCVPISNHLYFYWYRQILGQKVEFLVSFYNNEISEKSEIFDDQFSVERPDGSNFTLKIRSTKLEDSAMYFCASSEPLNYGYTFGSGTRLTVV.

The CDR3 loop is CASSQRGGTGGYEQYF. Written as DNA, the CDR3 is TGTGCCAGCAGCCAACGAGGCGGGACAGGGGGCTACGAGCAGTACTTC. The rearrangement uses TRBV4-2 and TRBJ2-7; the match to TRBD1 covers 11 bases. V gave up 2 bases and J gave up 3 bases; unmatched junction bases: 6. The CDR3 runs 16 residues. CDR1 and CDR2 from the germline V gene are LGHNA and YNFKEQ.

J is TRBJ2-5 and V is TRBV30; tentatively, D is TRBD2 (5 bases). Germline lookup yields CDR1 GTSNPN and CDR2 SVGIG (reference sequence). Trimming pared 4 bases from V and 4 bases from J, leaving 13 bases between. The CDR3 is 13 amino acids. CDR3 in DNA: TGTGCCTGGATGGACTTCACTCTAGAGACCCAGTACTTC. Amino acid sequence: CAWMDFTLETQYF.

The CDR3 protein is CASSLALVNYGYTF. Written as DNA, the CDR3 is TGTGCCAGCAGTTTAGCGCTGGTTAACTATGGCTACACCTTC. V and J are TRBV12-3 or TRBV12-4 and TRBJ1-2; D call uncertain. This CDR3 contains 14 residues. V dropped 0 bases and J dropped 1 base, with 6 bases sitting between them.

The CDR3 DNA reads TGCAGTGCTAGAGATCAGGCTAGACCTGCCTACGAGCAGTACTTC. Translation gives CSARDQARPAYEQYF. This chain connects TRBV20-1 to TRBJ2-7; the D is unclear. Per the germline V gene, CDR1 is DFQATT and CDR2 is SNEGSKA (reference sequence). The CDR3 is 15 residues long. Deletions cut 0 bases from V and 2 bases from J, with 14 bases between.

This clonotype is labeled as medium-sized (0.01 to 0.1%). This rearrangement joins TRBV29-1 to TRBJ2-5; TRBD1 or TRBD2 may be the D gene (5 bases each). The CDR3 contains 13 residues. Trimming removed 4 bases from V and 7 bases from J, with 16 bases in between. Per germline, CDR1 SQVTM and CDR2 ANQGSEA. The CDR3 here is CSVVISGPRTQYF. CDR3 nucleotide sequence: TGCAGCGTTGTGATTTCGGGGCCTCGGACCCAGTACTTC.

The chain employs TRBV29-1 and TRBJ2-7; 7 nucleotides match TRBD2. With 7 bases clipped from V and 2 bases from J, the junction kept 14 bases outside the gene matches. Germline loops: CDR1 SQVTM, CDR2 ANQGSEA. The CDR3 totals 15 residues. This chain's CDR3 is CSAREGASGTYEQYF. CDR3 nucleotide sequence: TGCAGCGCTAGAGAAGGGGCTAGCGGCACCTACGAGCAGTACTTC.

The table lists this clonotype with a few counts. The chain recombines TRBV5-1 with TRBJ2-1, with TRBD2 identical over 12 bases. Trimming removed 0 bases from V and 8 bases from J; junction bases left unmatched: 12. This CDR3 comprises 18 residues. Germline loops: CDR1 SGHRS, CDR2 YFSETQ. The CDR3 nucleotides read TGCGCCAGCAGCTTGGAAAGACTAGCGGGGGAGGTGATGGATGAGCAGTTCTTC. Amino acid sequence: CASSLERLAGEVMDEQFF.

The chain couples TRBV10-3 to TRBJ2-1; a weak D match, TRBD2 (6 bases). The CDR3 has 16 residues. The V end was cut by 0 bases, the J end by 2 bases, with 11 bases between. Germline V lookup: CDR1 ENHRY, CDR2 SYGVKD. For the CDR3, the DNA is TGTGCCATCAGTGAGTCGATTGGGGGGACCTACAATGAGCAGTTCTTC. This encodes CAISESIGGTYNEQFF.

This clonotype was observed a single time. It may be a read error: a sequence one base away is much more abundant. The chain links TRBV29-1 to TRBJ2-7; the D gene is possibly TRBD2 (5 bases). The V end was cut by 5 bases, the J end by 6 bases, with 14 bases between. Germline CDR1 reads SQVTM; CDR2 reads ANQGSEA. The CDR3 covers 12 residues. The CDR3 bases are TGCAGCGTTCGCGACGGAGGTCGCGAGCAGTACTTC. This translates into CSVRDGGREQYF.